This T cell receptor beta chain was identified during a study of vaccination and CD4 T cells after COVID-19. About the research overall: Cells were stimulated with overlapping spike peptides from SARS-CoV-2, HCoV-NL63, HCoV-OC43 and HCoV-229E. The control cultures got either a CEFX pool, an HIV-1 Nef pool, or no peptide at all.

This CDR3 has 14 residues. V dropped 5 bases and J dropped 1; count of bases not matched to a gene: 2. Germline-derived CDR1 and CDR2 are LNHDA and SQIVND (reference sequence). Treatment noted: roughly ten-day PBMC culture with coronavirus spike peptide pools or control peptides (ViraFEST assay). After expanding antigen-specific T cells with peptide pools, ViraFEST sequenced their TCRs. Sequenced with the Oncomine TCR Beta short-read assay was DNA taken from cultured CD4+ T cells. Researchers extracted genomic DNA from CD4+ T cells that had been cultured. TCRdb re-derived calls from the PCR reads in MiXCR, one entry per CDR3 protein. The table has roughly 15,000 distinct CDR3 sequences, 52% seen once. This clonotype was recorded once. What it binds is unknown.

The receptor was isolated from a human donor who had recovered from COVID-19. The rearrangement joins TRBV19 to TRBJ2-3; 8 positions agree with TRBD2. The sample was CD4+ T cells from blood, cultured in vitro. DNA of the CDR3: TGTGCCAGTAGTTCCGGGGGGGGCACAGATACGCAGTATTTT. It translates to CASSSGGGTDTQYF.